This TCR beta chain was obtained from a study of shared clonotypes between healthy human individuals (dated by TCRdb to about 2020). About the study as a whole: The cohort comprised a couple of women and a few men aged 18 to 49 years. For each donor, three plates each were used for CD4 naive and CD4 memory, two plates were used for CD8 naive, and one plate was used for CD8 memory. To estimate repertoire size and how much clonotypes are shared between individuals, the study performed deep sequencing of blood TCR repertoires from about 5 healthy adults. To increase sequencing depth and limit assay-specific biases, TCR repertoire library preparation and sequencing were carried out by different laboratories using diverse techniques. Each donor's leukapheresis produced roughly between roughly 0.85 and 10 billion PBMCs.

Using the deep immunoSEQ assay, multiplex PCR amplified TCR CDR3 regions from genomic DNA. Extracted genomic DNA from each cell subset was distributed evenly across all wells of several immunoSEQ 96-well plates, and each plate was treated as a replicate. For sorted subsets, each replicate PCR was loaded with roughly 0.2 ug genomic DNA, equivalent to 30,000 or so T cell genomes. Purified libraries were quantified with a Qubit 3.0 fluorometer, sized on a Bioanalyzer 2100, and re-quantified with the KAPA Library Quantification kit. Every immunoSEQ 96-well plate was sequenced on a separate single-read 150-cycle Illumina NextSeq 550 flow cell. Regarding the original processing steps: The immunoSEQ output contained only junctional sequences without quality scores, so filtering could not match that applied to full-length reads. To assign V/J genes and CDR3, sequences were annotated using PyIR, a Python wrapper for IgBLAST v1.9, with IMGT germline references. Reads were filtered out if the reads had weak V/J assignments (E-value above 1e-6), no CDR3, stop codons, out-of-frame junctions, or ambiguous translated residues. A V3J clonotype was defined by an identical inferred V gene, J gene, and CDR3 amino acid sequence. To compute the percentage overlap between repertoires, the number of shared unique clonotypes was divided by the size of the smaller repertoire. Repertoire richness was assessed with RTK rarefaction, the Chao1 estimator, and Recon v2.1 estimates of unobserved clonotypes. Generation probabilities were computed with OLGA for all TCRbeta clonotypes obtained by the gDNA method from four donors. Held by TCRdb, this immuneACCESS table contains in-frame sequences only and omits some clones. Under half of the omission traces to an unresolved V gene where checked; the cause of the rest is unknown. The V and J calls and clone size come from that table; D and trimming were worked out from the DNA. Across this sample there are about 2 million clones, with 95% seen only once. Together, the top ten hold more than 0.1% of the sample.

The donors were healthy, HIV-negative adults with no recently reported acute infections or vaccinations. Every donor was a Caucasian adult residing in Nashville, Tennessee, USA. CD4+ T cells were enriched by magnetic negative selection; naive cells were then positively selected on CD45RA, and the negative fraction formed the memory subset. After blood collection by leukapheresis, PBMCs were isolated using Ficoll-Histopaque density gradient centrifugation and then cryopreserved in the vapor phase of liquid nitrogen. Purity and quantity of every magnetically sorted T cell population were checked by analytical flow cytometry. Each sorted fraction had its genomic DNA isolated and then quantified by UV absorbance on a Nanodrop 2000c. To note about this clone: Its antigen is unknown. No base quality information exists; no much larger clone differs at one position. Within the sample, other DNA sequences also encode this same CDR3.

Summary of the overall study and its limitations: Sampling was restricted to blood, and TCR repertoires in tissue are likely to differ from TCR repertoires in blood. Naive subsets generally had larger estimated clonotype richness than memory subsets. Based on pairwise subsampling, the degree of clonotype sharing among donors was expected to be affected by sequencing depth. Sharing across a handful of donors was observed for 5% to 6.5% of naive CD4, over 3% of naive CD8, about 2.3% of memory CD4, and roughly 0.43% of memory CD8 clonotypes. Higher generation probabilities were observed for clonotypes shared by all four sorted-subset donors than for non-shared clonotypes. Because the study included only a small number of donors, the genetic and exposure-history diversity represented was limited. Even with the large sequencing depth, rarefaction of the sorted-subset datasets indicated that sequencing was incomplete.

The sample was naive CD4+ T cells sorted from blood. This sample's cell subset or site label indicates: CD45RA+ positively selected. This sequence originates from a man between 18 and 29 years old in good health.

The CDR3 protein: CASSLDRTDTQYF. The DNA reads as follows: TGTGCCAGCAGCTTGGATCGTACAGATACGCAGTATTTT. Rearrangement joined TRBV5-6 to TRBJ2-3; confidence is insufficient to name the D gene. Measured from the cysteine to the phenylalanine, the CDR3 is 13 residues long. The kept DNA is CDR3 alone, 39 bases in frame from the first base. CDR1 SGHDT and CDR2 YYEEEE were looked up in the germline V gene. The V and J ends are trimmed by 0 bases and 3 bases, leaving 5 bases between them.